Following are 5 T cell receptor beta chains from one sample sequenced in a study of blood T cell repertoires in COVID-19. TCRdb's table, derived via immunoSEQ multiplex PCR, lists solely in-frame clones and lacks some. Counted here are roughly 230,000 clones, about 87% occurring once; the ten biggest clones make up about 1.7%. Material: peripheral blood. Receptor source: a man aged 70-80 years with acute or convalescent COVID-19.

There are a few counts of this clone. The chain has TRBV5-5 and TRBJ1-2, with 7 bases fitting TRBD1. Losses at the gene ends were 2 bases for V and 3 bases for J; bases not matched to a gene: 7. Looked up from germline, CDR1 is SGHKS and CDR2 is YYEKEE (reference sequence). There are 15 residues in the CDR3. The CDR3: CASSLGGSGDYGYTF. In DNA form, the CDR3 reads TGTGCCAGCAGCTTAGGGGGCTCAGGCGACTATGGCTACACCTTC.

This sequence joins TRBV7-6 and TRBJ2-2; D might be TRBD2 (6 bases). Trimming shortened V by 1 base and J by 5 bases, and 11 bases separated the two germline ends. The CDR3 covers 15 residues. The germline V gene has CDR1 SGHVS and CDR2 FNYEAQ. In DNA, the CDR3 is TGTGCCAGCAGCTTAGGGCAGGAGGGAACCGGGGAGCTGTTTTTT. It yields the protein CASSLGQEGTGELFF.

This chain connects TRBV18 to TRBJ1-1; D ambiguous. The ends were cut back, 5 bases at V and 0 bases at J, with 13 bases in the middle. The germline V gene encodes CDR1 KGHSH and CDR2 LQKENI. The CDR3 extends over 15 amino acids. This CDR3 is CASSATTVMNTEAFF. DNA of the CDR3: TGTGCCAGCTCAGCCACCACGGTGATGAACACTGAAGCTTTCTTT.

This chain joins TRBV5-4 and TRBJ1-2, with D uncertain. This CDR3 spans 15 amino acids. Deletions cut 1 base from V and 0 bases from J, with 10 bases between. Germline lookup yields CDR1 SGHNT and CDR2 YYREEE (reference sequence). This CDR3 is CASSLIGQANYGYTF. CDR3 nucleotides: TGTGCCAGCAGCTTGATTGGGCAGGCTAACTATGGCTACACCTTC. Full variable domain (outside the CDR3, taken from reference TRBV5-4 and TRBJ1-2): ETGVTQSPTHLIKTRGQQVTLRCSSQSGHNTVSWYQQALGQGPQFIFQYYREEENGRGNFPPRFSGLQFPNYSSELNVNALELDDSALYLCASSLIGQANYGYTFGSGTRLTVV.

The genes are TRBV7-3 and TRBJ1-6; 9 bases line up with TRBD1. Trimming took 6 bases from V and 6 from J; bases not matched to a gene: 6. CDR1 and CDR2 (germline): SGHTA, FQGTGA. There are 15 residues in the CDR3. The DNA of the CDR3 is TGTGCCAGCAGTATAACAGGGGGCGTTAATTCACCCCTCCACTTT. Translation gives CASSITGGVNSPLHF.